This T cell receptor (beta chain) was retrieved from a study of T cell changes during pregnancy in multiple sclerosis. Here immunoSEQ multiplex PCR was the method, and the copy in TCRdb shows in-frame clones only, minus some. The data contain approximately 85,000 clones, 94% of them singletons. Germline V lookup: CDR1 SGHKS, CDR2 YYEKEE (reference sequence). The J segment lost 7 bases and the V segment lost 0 bases, leaving 5 bases of the junction unmatched. This CDR3 has 15 amino acids. This sample comprised peripheral blood, obtained in the third trimester of pregnancy. The chain is built from TRBV5-5 and TRBJ2-2; 8 bases agree with TRBD1. The TCR sequence derives from a female donor with multiple sclerosis, enrolled in a pregnancy study. The CDR3 DNA reads TGTGCCAGCAGCTTGGGCAGGGGGCCTGTCGGGGAGCTGTTTTTT. It is translated as CASSLGRGPVGELFF.